The rows below give T cell receptor beta chains drawn from one sample of a study of healthy donors' naive CD4 and CD8 T cells. TCRdb re-analysed the reads in MiXCR, keeping a single row per CDR3 protein. The sample includes about 180,000 distinct CDR3 sequences, about four fifths seen only once; the top ten take 2% to 2.5%. Input material: naive CD4+ and CD8+ T cells sorted from blood, pooled from several donors. The receptors derive from a pool of human donors in good health; the sample pools cells from several healthy donors. Each CDR3 is given without its conserved first and last residue.

v_call cdr3_length cdr3_aa
TRBV29-1 9 SVDPTPEAF
TRBV19 13 ASSATGRSYNEQF
TRBV19 12 ASSPGTGTYEQY
TRBV6-5 13 ASSYGFVRTYEQY
TRBV30 12 AWRGLGKGSPLH
TRBV30 12 AWIPDSMNTEAF
TRBV27 14 ASSLVGDREGQPQH
TRBV30 9 AWTDFYGYT
TRBV4-2 16 ASSQEDTQNSYNSPLH
TRBV29-1 11 SVYTGERDEQF
TRBV6-2/TRBV6-3 11 ASSSAPPYEQY
TRBV29-1 12 SVERVRGLGTQY
TRBV6-5 12 ASSYSGRTYEQY
TRBV20-1 12 SARGTGGRYEQY
TRBV18 13 ASSPLGQADYGYT
TRBV27 11 ASRPSLRGEQY
TRBV6-5 13 ASSYATRGHTEAF
TRBV19 14 ASSTPYRATNYGYT
TRBV29-1 9 SVEANTVEY
TRBV6-2/TRBV6-3 11 ASTGSRSYEQY
TRBV11-1 15 ASSPKARLADEETQY
TRBV5-4 11 ASSSDRYYEQY
TRBV7-8 13 ASSSWTGEFYEQY
TRBV30 10 AWSVGRPGYT
TRBV27 10 ASSLPGRTQY
TRBV6-2/TRBV6-3 10 ASSLGTIEAF
TRBV29-1 12 SVEDREANYGYT
TRBV5-4 12 ASSLGVMNTEAF
TRBV20-1 12 SASGTSGLHEQY
TRBV6-5 11 ASSYSRGETQY
TRBV7-2 12 ASSFLVWNTEAF
TRBV29-1 9 SVGVGYEQY
TRBV19 12 ASTQAPGYTEAF
TRBV12-3/TRBV12-4 12 ASSLSSGSTEAF
TRBV27 11 ASSLSTGAVAF
TRBV27 11 ASSLSVAGELF
TRBV19 13 ASTPRFSSNQPQH
TRBV2 12 ASSEPQLSYEQY
TRBV5-1 13 ASSLGQGRNQPQH
TRBV29-1 13 SVVEGARKDYGYT
TRBV5-1 14 ASSLAPGQGLQPQH
TRBV5-1 14 ASSLAPGAAAPGQY
TRBV5-4 12 ASSLRGVNSPLH
TRBV29-1 14 SVDNQLAGGSNEQF
TRBV11-2 10 ASSSSGSEQY
TRBV20-1 14 SATLSSGIFQETQY
TRBV6-5 16 ASSQPHSGQAFTDTQY
TRBV2 13 ASSERGLNTGELF
TRBV5-6 12 ASSQTGGYNEQF
TRBV30 10 AWTTVGEKLF